Presented here are 32 T cell receptor beta chains from one specimen sequenced in a study of cytomegalovirus exposure and HLA in healthy donors. Only in-frame clones appear in the TCRdb table, and some are missing; sequencing was by immunoSEQ multiplex PCR. Among 150,000 to 200,000 clones listed, more than 75% were seen once. The sequencing input was PBMCs. All receptors come from a man aged 30 to 45 in good health and CMV-seropositive.

This clone is a singleton in its sample. The chain is built from TRBV6-5 and TRBJ2-1; 7 nucleotides line up with TRBD2. The ends lost 7 bases at V and 0 bases at J; junction bases unmatched: 6. Germline CDR1 is MNHEY and CDR2 is SVGAGI. CDR3 size: 15 residues. The chain's CDR3 is CASNRGGSSYNEQFF. The CDR3 DNA reads TGTGCCAGCAATAGGGGCGGGAGCTCCTACAATGAGCAGTTCTTC.

This chain uses TRBV9 with TRBJ1-4; D is unclear. V lost 0 bases and J 2 bases, leaving 8 bases between the germline ends. The CDR3 consists of 15 residues. In germline, CDR1 is SGDLS, CDR2 YYNGEE. The CDR3 nucleotides read TGTGCCAGCAGCGTAGGTGCGGGGACTAATGAAAAACTGTTTTTT. Protein sequence: CASSVGAGTNEKLFF.

The rearrangement joins TRBV12-5 to TRBJ1-5; 8 bases agree with TRBD1. This CDR3 region has 15 residues. The germline CDR1 and CDR2 sequences are LGHNT and FRNRAP. Unmatched junction bases numbered 7, after V lost 7 bases and J lost 2 bases. DNA of the CDR3: TGTGCTAGTGCCCCGACAGGGGTGGGCAATCAGCCCCAGCATTTT. It translates to CASAPTGVGNQPQHF. The full variable domain, rest sourced from reference TRBV12-5 and TRBJ1-5, is DARVTQTPRHKVTEMGQEVTMRCQPILGHNTVFWYRQTMMQGLELLAYFRNRAPLDDSGMPKDRFSAEMPDATLATLKIQPSEPRDSAVYFCASAPTGVGNQPQHFGDGTRLSIL.

The chain carries TRBV5-1 and TRBJ2-5; tentative D call: TRBD1 (6 bases). The length of the CDR3 is 15 residues. Germline assignment: CDR1 SGHRS and CDR2 YFSETQ. V lost 2 bases, J lost 5 bases, and 16 bases lay in between. CDR3 in amino acids: CASSFNTGNMETQYF. CDR3 bases: TGCGCCAGCAGCTTTAATACAGGGAATATGGAGACCCAGTACTTC.

V is TRBV7-9 and J is TRBJ2-7; no firm D call. Deletions cut 6 bases from V and 2 bases from J, with 11 bases between. CDR1 and CDR2 (germline): SEHNR, FQNEAQ (reference sequence). The CDR3 has 13 residues. The CDR3 nucleotides are TGTGCCAGCAGTCAAGTGGGAACCTACGAGCAGTACTTC. Translated, it gives CASSQVGTYEQYF.

The chain recombines TRBV9 with TRBJ1-6, with D possibly being TRBD1 (5 bases). This CDR3 has 16 residues. With 2 bases removed from V and 5 bases from J, the gap between germline ends came to 14 bases. Germline V CDR1 and CDR2: SGDLS, YYNGEE. CDR3 DNA sequence: TGTGCCAGCAGCGTGGGGACTTCGGGAGATAATTCACCCCTCCACTTT. This codes for CASSVGTSGDNSPLHF.

The chain uses TRBV18 and TRBJ1-3; possible D gene TRBD1, 6 bases. V was cut by 3 bases and J by 3 bases, with 12 bases left in between. The germline V gene has CDR1 KGHSH and CDR2 LQKENI. This CDR3 contains 15 residues. CDR3 protein: CASSPGGANGNTIYF. CDR3 coding DNA: TGTGCCAGCTCACCGGGGGGCGCTAATGGAAACACCATATATTTT.

The gene calls are TRBV5-1 and TRBJ2-2; maybe TRBD1 (6 bases). Germline V gives CDR1 SGHRS, CDR2 YFSETQ. Trimming took 5 bases from V and 4 from J, leaving 15 bases between them. This CDR3 spans 15 amino acids. In nucleotides, the CDR3 is TGCGCCAGCAGGCTTCGACAGGACTCCACCGGGGAGCTGTTTTTT. As protein: CASRLRQDSTGELFF.

The rearrangement uses TRBV27 and TRBJ1-5; 9 positions agree with TRBD1. The CDR3 length is 16 residues. The trim removed 4 bases at V and 4 bases at J, leaving 8 bases unmatched. Germline V gives CDR1 MNHEY, CDR2 SMNVEV (reference sequence). The CDR3 sequence: CASSYRSGTGNQPQHF. CDR3 bases: TGTGCCAGCAGTTACCGATCGGGGACAGGGAATCAGCCCCAGCATTTT.

The V call is TRBV4-1, the J call TRBJ1-5, with D perhaps matching TRBD1 (6 bases). The CDR3 is 15 residues long. Germline V gene sequence: CDR1 MGHRA, CDR2 YSYEKL. The V end lost 1 base, the J end lost 7 bases, and 14 bases lay between the germline ends. Here the CDR3 DNA reads TGCGCCAGCAGCCAAGGTTGGGGGGGGCAACAGCCCCAGCATTTT. This sequence encodes CASSQGWGGQQPQHF.

This sequence joins TRBV30 and TRBJ1-2; 9 bases align to TRBD1. J was trimmed by 0 bases and V by 3 bases; bases with no gene match: 5. This CDR3 comprises 15 residues. Germline V gene sequence: CDR1 GTSNPN, CDR2 SVGIG (reference sequence). The chain's CDR3 is CAWSATGGPNYGYTF. The CDR3 DNA reads as TGTGCCTGGAGCGCCACAGGGGGCCCTAACTATGGCTACACCTTC.

The chain combines TRBV6-1 with TRBJ1-2, with 8 bases identical to TRBD1. Germline values: CDR1 MNHNS, CDR2 SASEGT. CDR3 length equals 13 residues. With 5 bases clipped from V and 3 bases from J, the junction kept 2 bases outside the gene matches. CDR3 nucleotides: TGTGCCAGCAGTCCGACAGGGGACTATGGCTACACCTTC. Protein: CASSPTGDYGYTF.

In its sample, this clone was seen a few times. V gene TRBV6-1 combines with J gene TRBJ1-3; maybe TRBD1 (6 bases). This CDR3 is 15 amino acids long. Germline V gene lookup returns CDR1 MNHNS and CDR2 SASEGT. Trimming cost V 4 bases and J 0 bases, with 10 bases left between them. The CDR3 sequence: CASSARDTSGNTIYF. DNA for the CDR3: TGTGCCAGCAGTGCCCGGGACACCTCTGGAAACACCATATATTTT.

This chain uses TRBV5-1 with TRBJ2-7, with 9 bases matching TRBD1. CDR3 length: 14 residues. The V gene end was trimmed by 0 bases and the J gene end by 5 bases; junction bases not matched to a gene: 3. Germline CDR1 SGHRS, CDR2 YFSETQ. CDR3 bases: TGCGCCAGCAGCTTGGGACAGGGGGTACACGAGCAGTACTTC. This gives the protein CASSLGQGVHEQYF.

The chain recombines TRBV6-6 with TRBJ1-1; unclear D gene. The germline V gene has CDR1 MNHNY and CDR2 SVGAGI (reference sequence). Trimming removed 6 bases at V and 0 bases at J, with 11 bases between. The CDR3 covers 14 residues. CDR3 sequence (DNA): TGTGCCAGCAGCCTTTCCCCTATGAACACTGAAGCTTTCTTT. Protein product: CASSLSPMNTEAFF.

The chain has TRBV6-4 and TRBJ2-1; 7 nucleotides agree with TRBD2. J was trimmed by 4 bases and V by 2 bases; bases with no gene match: 11. The length of the CDR3 is 17 residues. From germline, CDR1 is MRHNA and CDR2 SNTAGT. The CDR3 DNA reads TGTGCCAGCAGTGACACCTTCCGGGCGGGGGTGTACAATGAGCAGTTCTTC. Protein product: CASSDTFRAGVYNEQFF.

This clone was counted once. The chain carries TRBV18 and TRBJ2-5, with 8 positions matching TRBD2. Germline V gene lookup returns CDR1 KGHSH and CDR2 LQKENI. With 0 bases clipped from V and 3 bases from J, the junction kept 3 bases outside the gene matches. The CDR3 consists of 15 residues. CDR3 bases: TGTGCCAGCTCACCACCATTACTAGCGGAAGAGACCCAGTACTTC. The encoded protein is CASSPPLLAEETQYF.

The CDR3: CASSPKGQGVDNSPLHF. DNA of the CDR3: TGCGCCAGCAGCCCAAAGGGACAGGGGGTCGATAATTCACCCCTCCACTTT. The rearrangement links TRBV4-1 to TRBJ1-6; 11 positions match TRBD1. The CDR3 contains 17 residues. V trimming: 4 bases; J trimming: 5 bases; junction bases outside the gene matches: 7. Germline-derived CDR1 and CDR2 are MGHRA and YSYEKL.

This chain links TRBV5-1 with TRBJ2-2, with a weak D call TRBD1 (6 bases). Per the germline V gene, CDR1 is SGHRS and CDR2 is YFSETQ. CDR3 size: 16 residues. Trimming removed 4 bases from V and 1 base from J, with 14 bases in between. CDR3 sequence: CASSLYETGNTGELFF. For the CDR3, the DNA is TGCGCCAGCAGCCTATATGAGACAGGGAACACCGGGGAGCTGTTTTTT.

CDR3 sequence: CASSPGESGIFNYGYTF. The CDR3 DNA is TGTGCCAGCTCACCAGGGGAATCGGGCATCTTTAACTATGGCTACACCTTC. The chain uses TRBV18 and TRBJ1-2, with D hard to call. There are 17 residues in the CDR3. Germline CDR1 reads KGHSH; CDR2 reads LQKENI. Between the trimmed V and J ends, which lost 2 bases and 1 base, there was a span of 17 bases.

This clone appeared a single time. The chain recombines TRBV27 with TRBJ1-2; D not resolved. The CDR3 consists of 12 residues. From germline, CDR1 is MNHEY and CDR2 SMNVEV (reference sequence). V lost 5 bases and J lost 4, with 8 bases in between. Here the CDR3 reads CASSTTGYGYTF. Written as DNA, the CDR3 is TGTGCCAGCAGTACGACGGGCTATGGCTACACCTTC.

The chain carries TRBV5-1 and TRBJ2-6; TRBD2 matches at 7 bases. V shed 2 bases and J 0 bases; nucleotides not matched to a gene: 8. The CDR3 spans 18 residues. Looked up from germline, CDR1 is SGHRS and CDR2 is YFSETQ. The CDR3 sequence: CASSFGTNPGSGANVLTF. CDR3 nucleotides: TGCGCCAGCAGCTTCGGGACTAACCCTGGCTCTGGGGCCAACGTCCTGACTTTC. The full variable domain, rest sourced from reference TRBV5-1 and TRBJ2-6, is KAGVTQTPRYLIKTRGQQVTLSCSPISGHRSVSWYQQTPGQGLQFLFEYFSETQRNKGNFPGRFSGRQFSNSRSEMNVSTLELGDSALYLCASSFGTNPGSGANVLTFGAGSRLTVL.

The chain links TRBV5-6 to TRBJ2-1; D gene unclear. CDR3 size: 14 residues. Trimming took off 2 bases at V and 3 bases at J, with 9 bases between the two ends. Germline CDR1 is SGHDT and CDR2 is YYEEEE. CDR3 DNA sequence: TGTGCCAGCAGCTTAGGTTCTAACTACAATGAGCAGTTCTTC. Amino acid sequence: CASSLGSNYNEQFF.

This clone showed up just a few times. This chain joins TRBV2 and TRBJ2-7, with D hard to call. V was pared by 6 bases and J by 5 bases, with 14 bases between. The CDR3 has 13 residues. Germline assignment: CDR1 SNHLY and CDR2 FYNNEI. The CDR3 spells CASRRWPIHEQYF. The CDR3, as DNA: TGTGCCAGCAGGAGATGGCCTATCCACGAGCAGTACTTC.

The chain employs TRBV7-2 and TRBJ2-7; TRBD1 matches at 9 bases. Germline lookup yields CDR1 SGHTA and CDR2 FQGNSA. Losses at the gene ends were 5 bases for V and 0 bases for J; bases not matched to a gene: 5. The CDR3 sequence is 15 residues long. The CDR3 reads CASSRDRVGSYEQYF. CDR3 DNA sequence: TGTGCCAGCAGCCGGGACAGGGTGGGCTCCTACGAGCAGTACTTC.

This clone was seen just once. The chain joins TRBV5-6 to TRBJ2-7, with D possibly called TRBD1 or TRBD2 (6 bases each). Germline V gives CDR1 SGHDT, CDR2 YYEEEE. Trimming shortened V by 4 bases and J by 4 bases, and 21 bases separated the two germline ends. This CDR3 contains 16 residues. The CDR3 DNA sequence: TGTGCCAGCAGCCCTTTGAGGGGGGTGCCTCTGTACGAGCAGTACTTC. It translates to CASSPLRGVPLYEQYF.

This clone was counted a single time. The rearrangement uses TRBV15 and TRBJ1-1, with unresolved D. CDR3 size: 16 residues. Germline CDR1 is LNHNV and CDR2 is YYDKDF (reference sequence). Trimming pared 0 bases from V and 4 bases from J, leaving 15 bases between. The CDR3 region is CATSRDLGGGGTEAFF. DNA for the CDR3: TGTGCCACCAGCAGAGATCTGGGCGGCGGAGGCACTGAAGCTTTCTTT.

The rearrangement uses TRBV19 and TRBJ1-1, with TRBD1 identical over 8 bases. This CDR3 spans 14 amino acids. V shed 5 bases and J 5 bases; nucleotides not matched to a gene: 7. CDR1 is LNHDA and CDR2 is SQIVND in the germline V gene (reference sequence). The CDR3 bases are TGTGCCAGTAGTGCACAGGGGGATATGACTGAAGCTTTCTTT. Its protein is CASSAQGDMTEAFF.

The chain links TRBV2 to TRBJ1-5; D unresolved. Trimming took 7 bases from V and 4 from J, leaving 11 bases between them. The CDR3 is made up of 13 amino acids. CDR1 is SNHLY, CDR2 FYNNEI, per germline. As DNA, the CDR3 is TGTGCCAGCACCGCAAGCGGTAATCAGCCCCAGCATTTT. It is translated as CASTASGNQPQHF.

The genes are TRBV28 and TRBJ2-1; 8 bases are shared with TRBD2. V lost 4 bases and J lost 6; bases outside the gene matches: 11. The V gene's germline CDR1 is MDHEN and CDR2 SYDVKM. This CDR3 has 16 residues. The CDR3 nucleotides are TGTGCCAGCAGTTCGTTAGCGGGGAGGGCGGGCAATGAGCAGTTCTTC. As protein: CASSSLAGRAGNEQFF.

V gene TRBV2 combines with J gene TRBJ2-5, with a tentative D call TRBD1 (6 bases). CDR1 is SNHLY and CDR2 is FYNNEI in the germline V gene. CDR3 length: 16 residues. Trimming shortened V by 2 bases and J by 2 bases, and 15 bases separated the two germline ends. The CDR3 here is CASSESLTGRQETQYF. The DNA for the CDR3 is TGTGCCAGCAGTGAAAGCCTGACAGGTCGACAAGAGACCCAGTACTTC.

This chain joins TRBV20-1 and TRBJ1-2, with 7 positions matching TRBD1. Germline V gives CDR1 DFQATT, CDR2 SNEGSKA (reference sequence). V was pared by 5 bases and J by 8 bases, with 5 bases of the junction left unmatched. The CDR3 extends over 11 amino acids. The CDR3 spells CSASPTGGYTF. The CDR3 DNA reads as TGCAGTGCTTCCCCGACAGGGGGCTACACCTTC.